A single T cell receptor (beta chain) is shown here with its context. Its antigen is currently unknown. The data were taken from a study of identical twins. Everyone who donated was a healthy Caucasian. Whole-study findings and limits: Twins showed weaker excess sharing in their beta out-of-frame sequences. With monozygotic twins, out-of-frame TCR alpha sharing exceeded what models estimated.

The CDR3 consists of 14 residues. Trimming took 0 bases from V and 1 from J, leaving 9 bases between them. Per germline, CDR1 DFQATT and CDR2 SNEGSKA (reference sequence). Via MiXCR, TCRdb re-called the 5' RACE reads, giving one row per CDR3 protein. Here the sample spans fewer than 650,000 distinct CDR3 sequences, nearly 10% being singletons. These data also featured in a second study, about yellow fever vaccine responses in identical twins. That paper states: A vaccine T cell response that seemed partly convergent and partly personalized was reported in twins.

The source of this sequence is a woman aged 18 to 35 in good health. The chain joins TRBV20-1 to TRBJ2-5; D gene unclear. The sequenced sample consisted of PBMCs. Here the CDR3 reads CSARDLQSQETQYF. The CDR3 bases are TGCAGTGCTAGAGATTTACAGTCCCAAGAGACCCAGTACTTC.